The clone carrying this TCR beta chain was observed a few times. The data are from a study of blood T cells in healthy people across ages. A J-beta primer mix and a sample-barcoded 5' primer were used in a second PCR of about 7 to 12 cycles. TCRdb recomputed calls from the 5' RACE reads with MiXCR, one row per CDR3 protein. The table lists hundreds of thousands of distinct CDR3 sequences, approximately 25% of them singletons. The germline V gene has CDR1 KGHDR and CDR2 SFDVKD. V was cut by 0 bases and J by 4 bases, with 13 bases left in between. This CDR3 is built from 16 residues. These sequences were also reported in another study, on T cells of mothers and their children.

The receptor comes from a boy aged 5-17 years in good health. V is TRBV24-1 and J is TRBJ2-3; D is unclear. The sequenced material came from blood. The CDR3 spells CATSDLTAGFADTQYF. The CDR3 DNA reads TGTGCCACCAGTGATTTGACGGCCGGGTTCGCAGATACGCAGTATTTT.